The 31 T cell receptor beta chains presented below share a single source sample, sequenced in a study of cytomegalovirus exposure and HLA in healthy donors. Researchers ran the PCR with 60 Vbeta and 13 Jbeta primers. Assay used: immunoSEQ multiplex PCR; TCRdb lists only in-frame clones, some missing. The table has 90,000 to 100,000 clones, approximately 77% seen once; the top ten hold 4.9%. Sequencing used PBMCs. These receptors were obtained from a woman aged 35 to 49 in good health and CMV-seronegative.

This chain uses TRBV6-5 with TRBJ2-7; D might be TRBD2 (6 bases). The germline CDR1 and CDR2 sequences are MNHEY and SVGAGI. This CDR3 is built from 15 residues. V gave up 2 bases and J gave up 3 bases, with 14 bases separating them. The CDR3 nucleotides are TGTGCCAGCAGTTACGGTTGGGGGGTTCGCTACGAGCAGTACTTC. It translates to CASSYGWGVRYEQYF.

The chain combines TRBV14 with TRBJ2-7; D is undetermined. Trimming shortened V by 4 bases and J by 7 bases, and 11 bases separated the two germline ends. Germline values: CDR1 SGHDN, CDR2 FVKESK. This CDR3 is 12 amino acids long. CDR3 nucleotide sequence: TGTGCCAGCAGCCCCCTGGGCAGTGAGCAGTACTTC. Translating gives CASSPLGSEQYF. The full variable domain, with the rest looked up from reference TRBV14 and TRBJ2-7, is EAGVTQFPSHSVIEKGQTVTLRCDPISGHDNLYWYRRVMGKEIKFLLHFVKESKQDESGMPNNRFLAERTGGTYSTLKVQPAELEDSGVYFCASSPLGSEQYFGPGTRLTVT.

Regarding this clone: The same CDR3 arises from other DNA sequences in this sample as well. V and J are TRBV6-1 and TRBJ1-5, with D possibly matching TRBD1 (6 bases). This CDR3 is 15 amino acids long. Germline CDR1 is MNHNS and CDR2 is SASEGT. The ends were cut back, 10 bases at V and 0 bases at J, with 16 bases in the middle. The CDR3 coding sequence is TGTGCCAACAGACAGGCTGGAGATAGCAATCAGCCCCAGCATTTT. Encoded protein: CANRQAGDSNQPQHF.

V gene TRBV7-8 combines with J gene TRBJ2-7; perhaps TRBD2 as D (5 bases). Germline lookup yields CDR1 SGHVS and CDR2 FQNEAQ. The germline V and J ends were trimmed by 0 bases and 0 bases, with 12 bases remaining between them. This CDR3 has 16 amino acids. The CDR3 reads CASSLASRRSSYEQYF. The CDR3 DNA reads as TGTGCCAGCAGCTTAGCGTCAAGGAGGAGCTCCTACGAGCAGTACTTC.

This rearrangement joins TRBV7-2 to TRBJ1-5; a possible D gene is TRBD1 (5 bases). V lost 5 bases and J lost 5, with 16 bases in between. This CDR3 comprises 15 residues. Germline V gene sequence: CDR1 SGHTA, CDR2 FQGNSA. This CDR3 is CASSLGPGKDQPQHF. DNA of the CDR3: TGTGCCAGCAGCCTGGGGCCCGGCAAGGATCAGCCCCAGCATTTT.

J is TRBJ1-4 and V is TRBV18; D call uncertain. The CDR3 contains 16 residues. Trimming took off 1 base at V and 2 bases at J, with 11 bases between the two ends. Germline lookup yields CDR1 KGHSH and CDR2 LQKENI. CDR3 DNA: TGTGCCAGCTCACCACAGCGCTCCGGGACTAATGAAAAACTGTTTTTT. Protein sequence: CASSPQRSGTNEKLFF.

This chain uses TRBV15 with TRBJ1-2; 11 bases agree with TRBD1. J was trimmed by 4 bases and V by 5 bases; bases with no gene match: 6. The CDR3 spans 15 residues. Germline CDR1 and CDR2: LNHNV and YYDKDF (reference sequence). The CDR3 sequence is CATSPGQGGIYGYTF. DNA of the CDR3: TGTGCCACCAGCCCGGGACAGGGGGGGATCTATGGCTACACCTTC.

This rearrangement joins TRBV13 to TRBJ1-2, with TRBD1 identical over 7 bases. The germline V gene encodes CDR1 PRHDT and CDR2 FYEKMQ (reference sequence). Trimming removed 4 bases from V and 4 bases from J; junction bases left unmatched: 9. This CDR3 comprises 15 residues. CDR3: CASSSRGGLSYGYTF. The CDR3 DNA reads TGTGCCAGCAGCTCCCGAGGGGGCCTTAGCTATGGCTACACCTTC.

The chain combines TRBV5-6 with TRBJ1-1, with D possibly matching TRBD1 (5 bases). The V gene lost 4 bases and the J gene lost 13 bases, with 14 bases spanning the gap. Germline CDR1 reads SGHDT; CDR2 reads YYEEEE. The CDR3 runs 11 residues. The CDR3 coding sequence is TGTGCCAGCAGCCTTCAGGGAAGAGGTTTCTTT. Translated, it gives CASSLQGRGFF. Full variable domain (remainder filled in from reference TRBV5-6 and TRBJ1-1): DAGVTQSPTHLIKTRGQQVTLRCSPKSGHDTVSWYQQALGQGPQFIFQYYEEEERQRGNFPDRFSGHQFPNYSSELNVNALLLGDSALYLCASSLQGRGFFGQGTRLTVV.

The CDR3 sequence: CASSQGGDINTEAFF. The CDR3 bases are TGCGCCAGCAGCCAAGGAGGGGACATTAACACTGAAGCTTTCTTT. The V and J genes are TRBV4-3 and TRBJ1-1; possibly TRBD1 for D (6 bases). The CDR3 is 15 amino acids. Germline V gene data show CDR1 as LGHNA and CDR2 as YSLEER. With 1 base removed from V and 2 bases from J, the gap between germline ends came to 11 bases.

The gene calls are TRBV4-2 and TRBJ1-2; 7 bases line up with TRBD1. This CDR3 is 18 amino acids long. V shed 0 bases, J shed 1 base, and the junction held 11 bases outside the gene matches. CDR1 and CDR2 (germline): LGHNA, YNFKEQ. DNA of the CDR3: TGTGCCAGCAGCCAAGATAGGGGGAGACAGGGAGTTAACTATGGCTACACCTTC. Translation: CASSQDRGRQGVNYGYTF.

This clone has a single count. The rearrangement uses TRBV18 and TRBJ1-1; D perhaps matches TRBD1 (6 bases). CDR1 and CDR2 from the germline V gene are KGHSH and LQKENI. CDR3 length equals 16 residues. Trimming took off 4 bases at V and 1 base at J, with 16 bases between the two ends. The CDR3 coding sequence is TGTGCCAGCTCACTGGCAGGGGTAGGTGGGAACACTGAAGCTTTCTTT. Translating it yields CASSLAGVGGNTEAFF.

This clone was recorded only once. V gene TRBV7-2 combines with J gene TRBJ1-3, with 7 positions matching TRBD1. The length of the CDR3 is 15 residues. J gave up 0 bases and V 2 bases, and 1 base lay outside the gene matches. Germline V gives CDR1 SGHTA, CDR2 FQGNSA. CDR3 region: CASSLWDSSGNTIYF. The CDR3 DNA reads TGTGCCAGCAGCTTATGGGACAGCTCTGGAAACACCATATATTTT.

The rearrangement uses TRBV18 and TRBJ2-6; a possible D gene is TRBD1 (6 bases). V lost 5 bases and J lost 1, with 18 bases in between. The CDR3 is made up of 18 amino acids. Germline V gene data show CDR1 as KGHSH and CDR2 as LQKENI. The CDR3 reads CASSFTTGFPSGANVLTF. The CDR3 bases are TGTGCCAGCTCATTTACGACAGGCTTCCCTTCTGGGGCCAACGTCCTGACTTTC.

In its sample, this clone was seen a few times. The chain is built from TRBV7-2 and TRBJ2-3; D perhaps matches TRBD1 (6 bases). The CDR3 has 16 residues. V was shortened by 3 bases and J by 1 base, with 14 bases between the two germline ends. Germline-derived CDR1 and CDR2 are SGHTA and FQGNSA. The CDR3 loop reads CASSLQSGVGTDTQYF. For the CDR3, the DNA is TGTGCCAGCAGCTTGCAATCAGGGGTGGGCACAGATACGCAGTATTTT.

J is TRBJ2-3 and V is TRBV11-2; no definite D call. Trimming took 5 bases from V and 2 from J, leaving 8 bases between them. Germline V gene sequence: CDR1 SGHAT, CDR2 FQNNGV. CDR3 length: 13 residues. The CDR3 is CASSRSPTDTQYF. The CDR3, as DNA: TGTGCCAGCAGCCGAAGCCCCACAGATACGCAGTATTTT.

For the CDR3, the DNA is TGTGCCAGCAGCTTGCAGGCGGGGGACAATGAGCAGTTCTTC. This codes for CASSLQAGDNEQFF. The rearrangement uses TRBV5-6 and TRBJ2-1; 7 bases are a match to TRBD2. V lost 1 base and J lost 5; bases outside the gene matches: 3. CDR1 is SGHDT and CDR2 is YYEEEE in the germline V gene. CDR3 length: 14 amino acids.

The chain recombines TRBV5-1 with TRBJ2-7; 7 bases fit TRBD1. In germline, CDR1 is SGHRS, CDR2 YFSETQ. This CDR3 spans 14 amino acids. With V trimmed by 1 base and J by 3 bases, 4 bases remained unmatched. CDR3 nucleotide sequence: TGCGCCAGCAGCTTGAACCGGGACAGCTACGAGCAGTACTTC. This sequence encodes CASSLNRDSYEQYF.

The chain carries TRBV11-2 and TRBJ1-2, with TRBD1 matching over 8 bases. The junction had 3 bases not matched to a gene; V was cut back by 5 bases and J by 4 bases. Germline loops: CDR1 SGHAT, CDR2 FQNNGV. The CDR3 is 13 residues long. This CDR3 reads CASSPDRAYGYTF. CDR3 nucleotides: TGTGCCAGCAGCCCGGACAGGGCCTATGGCTACACCTTC.

The rearrangement links TRBV7-3 to TRBJ1-6; no clear D. The V end lost 0 bases, the J end lost 8 bases, and 5 bases lay between the germline ends. CDR3 length equals 13 residues. Germline lookup yields CDR1 SGHTA and CDR2 FQGTGA. CDR3 nucleotides: TGTGCCAGCAGCTTAACGGTAGATTCACCCCTCCACTTT. This encodes CASSLTVDSPLHF.

The chain couples TRBV30 to TRBJ1-2, with D unclear. CDR3 length: 13 residues. V was trimmed by 4 bases and J by 8 bases, leaving 17 bases between them. Germline CDR1 GTSNPN, CDR2 SVGIG (reference sequence). The chain's CDR3 is CAWTRTARGGYTF. CDR3 DNA: TGTGCCTGGACCCGAACAGCCCGAGGGGGCTACACCTTC.

This clone was seen a single time. The rearrangement uses TRBV1 and TRBJ2-4; whether TRBD1, the table's D call, matches the DNA was not checked. TRBV1 is designated a pseudogene. The CDR3 is 15 amino acids. The CDR3 DNA sequence: TGCACCAGCAGCGGGACAGACCTAGCCAAAAACATTCAGTACTTC. It specifies CTSSGTDLAKNIQYF.

V is TRBV6-1 and J is TRBJ1-1, with D possibly being TRBD1 (5 bases). Germline-derived CDR1 and CDR2 are MNHNS and SASEGT. Trimming removed 4 bases from V and 8 bases from J, with 17 bases in between. The CDR3 runs to 14 residues. CDR3: CASSASGLSTEAFF. Written as DNA, the CDR3 is TGTGCCAGCAGTGCGTCGGGACTCTCGACCGAAGCTTTCTTT.

This clone showed up just a few times. This chain connects TRBV5-4 to TRBJ1-2; tentatively, D is TRBD1 (5 bases). The CDR3 consists of 14 residues. Per the germline V gene, CDR1 is SGHNT and CDR2 is YYREEE (reference sequence). The V gene lost 0 bases and the J gene lost 7 bases, with 13 bases spanning the gap. The CDR3 sequence is CASSLAAGPRGYTF. CDR3 sequence (DNA): TGTGCCAGCAGCTTGGCCGCGGGGCCGCGTGGCTACACCTTC.

The V and J genes are TRBV30 and TRBJ2-1; D possibly corresponds to TRBD1 (6 bases). The CDR3 totals 12 residues. Germline CDR1 reads GTSNPN; CDR2 reads SVGIG (reference sequence). Trimming left V 1 base short and J 7 bases short, with 8 bases between. The CDR3 nucleotides read TGTGCCTGGAGTGCCCAGGGGAATGAGCAGTTCTTC. It specifies CAWSAQGNEQFF. The whole variable domain, remainder taken from reference TRBV30 and TRBJ2-1, is SQTIHQWPATLVQPVGSPLSLECTVEGTSNPNLYWYRQAAGRGLQLLFYSVGIGQISSEVPQNLSASRPQDRQFILSSKKLLLSDSGFYLCAWSAQGNEQFFGPGTRLTVL.

This rearrangement joins TRBV7-9 to TRBJ2-7, with a possible D match to TRBD1 (8 bases). V was shortened by 5 bases and J by 3 bases, with 14 bases between the two germline ends. Germline V gene data show CDR1 as SEHNR and CDR2 as FQNEAQ (reference sequence). This CDR3 region has 14 residues. CDR3 nucleotide sequence: TGTGCCAGCAGCCTACAGGGGGGGGGCTACGAGCAGTACTTC. Protein: CASSLQGGGYEQYF.

This clone turned up a few times. The chain couples TRBV7-8 to TRBJ1-1; D call uncertain. Germline V gene data show CDR1 as SGHVS and CDR2 as FQNEAQ. With 2 bases removed from V and 0 bases from J, the gap between germline ends came to 10 bases. CDR3 length equals 15 residues. The DNA of the CDR3 is TGTGCCAGCAGCTTATCGCCCAGGTTGAACACTGAAGCTTTCTTT. This gives the protein CASSLSPRLNTEAFF.

The rearrangement joins TRBV18 to TRBJ2-6; D not certain. The length of the CDR3 is 13 residues. Germline V gene lookup returns CDR1 KGHSH and CDR2 LQKENI. Trimming took 6 bases from V and 3 from J, leaving 6 bases between them. In DNA, the CDR3 is TGTGCCAGCTCCTCGGGTGGGGCCAACGTCCTGACTTTC. This encodes CASSSGGANVLTF.

This sequence joins TRBV18 and TRBJ2-1; 13 positions match TRBD2. In germline, CDR1 is KGHSH, CDR2 LQKENI. The CDR3 length is 17 residues. The V segment lost 1 base and the J segment 4 bases; nucleotides outside the gene matches: 4. This chain's CDR3 is CASSPRGGLAGYNEQFF. Written as DNA, the CDR3 is TGTGCCAGCTCACCACGCGGGGGACTAGCGGGGTACAATGAGCAGTTCTTC.

J is TRBJ1-5 and V is TRBV5-7; D not certain. TRBV5-7 falls under the ORF class, with uncertain function. CDR3 length: 16 residues. The germline V and J ends were trimmed by 7 bases and 2 bases, with 19 bases remaining between them. The CDR3 protein is CASDSQRRVGNQPQHF. CDR3 nucleotides: TGTGCCAGCGACTCCCAACGGCGCGTGGGCAATCAGCCCCAGCATTTT.

The DNA of the CDR3 is TGTGCCAGTACTCCAGCCCCGACAGGGTTGAACACCGGGGAGCTGTTTTTT. Protein product: CASTPAPTGLNTGELFF. V and J are TRBV19 and TRBJ2-2; TRBD1 matches 7 bases. There are 17 residues in the CDR3. The V and J ends lost 7 bases and 1 base, in that order; junction bases with no gene match: 12. CDR1 LNHDA and CDR2 SQIVND come from the germline V gene (reference sequence).